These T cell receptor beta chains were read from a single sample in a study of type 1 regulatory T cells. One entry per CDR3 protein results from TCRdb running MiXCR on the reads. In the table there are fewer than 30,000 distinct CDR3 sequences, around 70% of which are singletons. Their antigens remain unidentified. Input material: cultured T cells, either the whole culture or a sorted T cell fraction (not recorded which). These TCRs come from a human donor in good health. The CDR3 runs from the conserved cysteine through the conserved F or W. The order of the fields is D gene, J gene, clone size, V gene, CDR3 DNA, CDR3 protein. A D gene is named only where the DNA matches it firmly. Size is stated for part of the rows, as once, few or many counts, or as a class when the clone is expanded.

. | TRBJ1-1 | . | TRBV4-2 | TGTGCCAGCAGCCAAGTCGGTCGGGGTGGAGTATTTGACACTGAAGCTTTCTTT | CASSQVGRGGVFDTEAFF
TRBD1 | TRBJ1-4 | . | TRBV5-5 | TGTGCCAGCAGCCCGGGACAGATTCTGGTGAATGAAAAACTGTTTTTT | CASSPGQILVNEKLFF
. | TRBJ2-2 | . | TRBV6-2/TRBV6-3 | TGTGCCAGCACCTTAACTATCACCCGGGAGCTGTTTTTT | CASTLTITRELFF
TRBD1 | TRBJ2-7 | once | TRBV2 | TGTGCCAGCAAAAACCAGGGGGCAGGATTGGACGAGCAGTACTTC | CASKNQGAGLDEQYF
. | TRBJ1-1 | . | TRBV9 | TGTGCCAGCGACGAAGCTTTCTTT | CASDEAFF
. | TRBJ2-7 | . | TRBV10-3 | TGTGCCATCAGTGACCGGCAAAAGATATCCTACGAGCAGTACTTC | CAISDRQKISYEQYF
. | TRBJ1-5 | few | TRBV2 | TGTGCCAGCAGTGAAGGTGAAAACATTCAGCCCCAGCATTTT | CASSEGENIQPQHF
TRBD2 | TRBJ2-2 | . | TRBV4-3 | TGCGCCAGCAGCCAAGGCCTAGCGGGGGCCCTAAGCACCGGGGAGCTGTTTTTT | CASSQGLAGALSTGELFF
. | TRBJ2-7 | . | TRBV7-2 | TGTGCCAGCAGCCCCCGGAATGTCAATAGATCCTACGAGCAGTACTTC | CASSPRNVNRSYEQYF
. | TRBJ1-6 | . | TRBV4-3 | TGCGCCAGCAGCCAAGCGGCGGGAGGGCCTTCTAATTCACCCCTCCACTTT | CASSQAAGGPSNSPLHF